This entry lists 5 T cell receptor beta chains sequenced from one sample in a study of shared clonotypes between healthy human individuals. Only in-frame clones appear in the TCRdb table, and some are missing; sequencing was by immunoSEQ multiplex PCR. This repertoire shows a few hundred thousand clones, about 97% found once; its top ten account for 0.057%. The material sequenced was naive CD4+ T cells sorted from blood. The subset: CD45RA+ positively selected. The source is a woman aged 25 to 39 in good health.

The chain is built from TRBV5-3 and TRBJ2-5, with D maybe TRBD1 (5 bases). TRBV5-3 falls under the ORF class, with uncertain function. Trimming took 8 bases from V and 5 from J, leaving 16 bases between them. This CDR3 spans 13 amino acids. DNA for the CDR3: TGTGCCAGCAGACGATGGGGCTGGGAGACCCAGTACTTC. It yields the protein CASRRWGWETQYF.

The CDR3 loop reads CASNHDTQNTEAFF. The CDR3 region has the DNA TGTGCCAGCAACCATGACACCCAGAACACTGAAGCTTTCTTT. V and J are TRBV2 and TRBJ1-1; D is uncertain. Trimming stripped 7 bases from V and 1 base from J, with 13 bases between. The CDR3 totals 14 residues. Per germline, CDR1 SNHLY and CDR2 FYNNEI.

This chain uses TRBV20-1 with TRBJ2-3; D remains unclear. The germline gives CDR1 DFQATT, CDR2 SNEGSKA (reference sequence). V lost 6 bases and J lost 2, with 6 bases in between. The CDR3 runs to 11 residues. The CDR3 reads CSAGPTDTQYF. The CDR3 DNA sequence: TGCAGTGCCGGGCCCACAGATACGCAGTATTTT.

The chain recombines TRBV2 with TRBJ2-7; no reliable D call. The CDR3 sequence is 12 residues long. The V gene's germline CDR1 is SNHLY and CDR2 FYNNEI. V lost 2 bases and J lost 4, with 6 bases in between. Here the CDR3 reads CASSESQYEQYF. In DNA form, the CDR3 reads TGTGCCAGCAGTGAATCCCAGTACGAGCAGTACTTC.

The chain recombines TRBV28 with TRBJ2-7; D tentatively reads TRBD1 or TRBD2 (7 bases each). This CDR3 has 14 amino acids. V lost 10 bases, J lost 4 bases, and 20 bases lay in between. Germline V gene data show CDR1 as MDHEN and CDR2 as SYDVKM. This CDR3 is CATLRGTEKYEQYF. CDR3 coding DNA: TGTGCCACCTTGCGGGGGACAGAAAAATACGAGCAGTACTTC.